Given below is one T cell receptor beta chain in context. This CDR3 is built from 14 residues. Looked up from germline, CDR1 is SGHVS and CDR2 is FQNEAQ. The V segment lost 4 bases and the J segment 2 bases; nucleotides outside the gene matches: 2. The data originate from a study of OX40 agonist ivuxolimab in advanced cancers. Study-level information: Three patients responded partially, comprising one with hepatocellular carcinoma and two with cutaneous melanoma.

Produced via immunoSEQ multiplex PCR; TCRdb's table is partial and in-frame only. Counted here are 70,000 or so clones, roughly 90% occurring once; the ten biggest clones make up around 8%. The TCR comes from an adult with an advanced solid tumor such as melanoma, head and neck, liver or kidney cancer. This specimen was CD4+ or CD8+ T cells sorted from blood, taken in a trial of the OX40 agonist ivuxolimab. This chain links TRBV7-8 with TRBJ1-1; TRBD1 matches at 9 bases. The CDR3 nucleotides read TGTGCCAGCAGCTGGGGACAGGGAAACACTGAAGCTTTCTTT. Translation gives CASSWGQGNTEAFF.